These 10 T cell receptor beta chains share one sample of origin, sequenced in a study of response to subunit inactivated influenza vaccine. TCRdb recomputed calls from the RT-PCR reads with MiXCR, one row per CDR3 protein. The top ten hold 9.5% to 13% of the sample, which has over 800,000 distinct CDR3 sequences, over 20% seen once. The sequenced sample was PBMCs from blood, obtained roughly 5 days after vaccination. The receptors shown here come from a middle-aged man who received an inactivated influenza vaccine.

The chain couples TRBV5-1 to TRBJ2-2; D is possibly TRBD1 or TRBD2 (5 bases each). Germline V lookup: CDR1 SGHRS, CDR2 YFSETQ. This CDR3 has 15 amino acids. Trimming cost V 0 bases and J 7 bases, with 13 bases left between them. CDR3 residues: CASSLGQGELGELFF. The CDR3 coding sequence is TGCGCCAGCAGCTTGGGCCAGGGAGAGCTCGGGGAGCTGTTTTTT.

The chain links TRBV5-1 to TRBJ2-7, with D possibly matching TRBD2 (6 bases). Germline V CDR1 and CDR2: SGHRS, YFSETQ. Trimming stripped 9 bases from V and 7 bases from J, with 26 bases between. The CDR3 covers 15 residues. In DNA, the CDR3 is TGCGCCACCACCTCCGGACTACCCCCGGGTTCTGAGCAGTACTTC. Protein: CATTSGLPPGSEQYF.

V gene TRBV20-1 combines with J gene TRBJ2-5, with D perhaps TRBD1 (6 bases). Per the germline V gene, CDR1 is DFQATT and CDR2 is SNEGSKA (reference sequence). V was cut by 7 bases and J by 5 bases, with 17 bases left in between. This CDR3 contains 13 residues. CDR3 nucleotides: TGCAGTGGTCTCCCATCAGGGGCGGAGACCCAGTACTTC. Its translation is CSGLPSGAETQYF.

A few counts support this clonotype. The rearrangement links TRBV29-1 to TRBJ2-3; 10 bases agree with TRBD2. This CDR3 spans 13 amino acids. Trimming at V came to 3 bases and at J to 5 bases, leaving 2 bases not matched to a gene. Looked up from germline, CDR1 is SQVTM and CDR2 is ANQGSEA. The CDR3 here is CSVDSSGRDTQYF. The CDR3 nucleotides are TGCAGCGTTGATTCTAGCGGGAGAGATACGCAGTATTTT.

The V and J genes are TRBV13 and TRBJ2-5, with 10 bases matching TRBD2. Losses at the gene ends were 1 base for V and 5 bases for J; bases not matched to a gene: 10. Germline lookup yields CDR1 PRHDT and CDR2 FYEKMQ (reference sequence). The CDR3 length is 17 residues. CDR3 sequence: CASSLVGLAGVGETQYF. The DNA for the CDR3 is TGTGCCAGCAGCTTAGTAGGTCTAGCGGGAGTCGGGGAGACCCAGTACTTC.

The rearrangement uses TRBV24-1 and TRBJ2-2, with 7 bases lining up with TRBD1. The CDR3 is 14 amino acids. Germline V CDR1 and CDR2: KGHDR, SFDVKD. V trimming: 6 bases; J trimming: 3 bases; junction bases outside the gene matches: 3. The CDR3: CATSLQGDTGELFF. The CDR3 nucleotides are TGTGCCACCAGTTTGCAGGGGGACACCGGGGAGCTGTTTTTT.

Concerning this clonotype: At one end the junction does not follow the germline gene, possibly because of a read error. The CDR3 here is CATSSGVEQFF. Written as DNA, the CDR3 is TGTGCCACCAGTAGCGGGGTTGAGCAGTTCTTC. The V gene is TRBV6-5, the J gene TRBJ2-1, with 8 bases identical to TRBD2. Germline CDR1 MNHEY, CDR2 SVGAGI. The CDR3 runs to 11 residues.

This clonotype has a count of ten or more. The DNA for the CDR3 is TGTGCCAGCAGCTTAGTCTATGGGACTACGGAGACCCAGTACTTC. It encodes CASSLVYGTTETQYF. V usage is TRBV7-6 and J usage is TRBJ2-5, with 7 nucleotides matching TRBD2. Germline-derived CDR1 and CDR2 are SGHVS and FNYEAQ. After removal of 1 base from V and 5 bases from J, the junction contained 7 bases not matched to a gene. CDR3 length: 15 residues.

This clonotype was picked up many times. This rearrangement joins TRBV5-1 to TRBJ1-1, with D possibly TRBD1 on 5 matching bases. Trimming removed 3 bases from V and 7 bases from J, with 13 bases in between. CDR3 size: 13 residues. Looked up from germline, CDR1 is SGHRS and CDR2 is YFSETQ. In DNA, the CDR3 is TGCGCCAGCAGCTACGACAGCGAGATTGAAGCTTTCTTT. Protein: CASSYDSEIEAFF.

The rearrangement links TRBV12-3 or TRBV12-4 to TRBJ1-2; D is possibly TRBD1 (5 bases). This CDR3 is 13 amino acids long. Trimming shortened V by 7 bases and J by 8 bases, and 17 bases separated the two germline ends. CDR3 region: CASTDRGNVGYTF. CDR3 DNA: TGTGCCAGCACCGATCGGGGGAACGTAGGCTACACCTTC.